This T cell receptor beta chain originates from a study of T cell responses to AZD1222 COVID-19 vaccine. Findings and caveats of the study: Spike-spanning, vaccine-associated CD4 TCRs were dominant at 160-218 and 743-854. Unmutated variant regions are reportedly targeted by nearly half of spike-specific TCRs.

CDR1 LGHDT and CDR2 YNNKEL come from the germline V gene (reference sequence). The CDR3 has 13 amino acids. Trimming removed 2 bases at V and 9 bases at J, with 11 bases between. Repertoires were generated with immunoSEQ multiplex PCR, while TCRdb's copy carries only in-frame clones and drops some. The profile shows 100,000 to 150,000 clones, about 91% of them singletons. Points on this clone: Its antigen is still unknown.

The chain is built from TRBV3-1 (or the pseudogene TRBV3-2) and TRBJ2-1, with D possibly being TRBD2 (6 bases). The sequence derives from an adult who received the AZD1222 COVID-19 vaccine. Sequences were derived from peripheral blood, sampled 28 days after the second AZD1222 dose. The CDR3 loop is CASSQILGGEQFF. As DNA, the CDR3 is TGTGCCAGCAGCCAAATTCTGGGGGGTGAGCAGTTCTTC.